One T cell receptor beta chain is described in this entry. This entry comes from a study of blood T cell repertoires in COVID-19. Study information: Specimens from acute and convalescent COVID-19 originated in the United States, Italy and Spain. Sample material is recorded as cDNA or gDNA derived from T cells, B-cell-depleted T cells, or PBMCs.

Original processing notes: By means of reference gene primer amplification, nucleated cell counts were estimated. Profiled with immunoSEQ multiplex PCR; TCRdb holds only in-frame clones, not every one. That table is the source of V, J and clone size, and D and trimming were worked out from the DNA. This table holds tens of thousands of clones, under 85% found once. Germline CDR1 reads SGHRS; CDR2 reads YFSETQ. V shed 1 base and J shed 6 bases, with 3 bases lying between them. This CDR3 spans 11 amino acids. The sample taken for sequencing was peripheral blood. The rearrangement links TRBV5-1 to TRBJ2-3; no clear D gene. This TCR was recovered from a man in his fifties or sixties with acute or convalescent COVID-19. The CDR3 loop is CASSLTDTQYF. The DNA of the CDR3 is TGCGCCAGCAGCTTGACTGATACGCAGTATTTT.